This T cell receptor (beta chain) was sequenced for a study of cytomegalovirus exposure and HLA in healthy donors. Overall study results and limits: Cytomegalovirus association was assigned to 150 to 200 TCR beta chains. Later analysis showed TCR association rates varying by HLA locus, highest for DRB1 and lowest for HLA-C.

60 Vbeta and 13 Jbeta primers were used in PCR. Produced via immunoSEQ multiplex PCR; TCRdb's table is partial and in-frame only. There are 170,000 or so clones in the sample; 75% to 90% occur only once, and over 1.5% lies in the top ten. As to this clone: Its cognate antigen is unknown.

Trimming shortened V by 4 bases and J by 7 bases, and 11 bases separated the two germline ends. CDR1 is MGHDK, CDR2 SYGVNS, per germline. There are 14 residues in the CDR3. The sequencing sample was made of PBMCs. This sequence originates from a man aged 45-60 years in good health and CMV-seronegative. The chain joins TRBV25-1 to TRBJ1-6; the D gene is possibly TRBD1 (6 bases). In nucleotides, the CDR3 is TGTGCCAGCAGTGTACAGCAGGGGAATTCACCCCTCCACTTT. Amino acids: CASSVQQGNSPLHF.